These 3 T cell receptor beta chains share one sample of origin, sequenced in a study of cytomegalovirus exposure and HLA in healthy donors. This table comes from immunoSEQ multiplex PCR, and its TCRdb copy is limited to in-frame clones, with some not included. The data show under 100,000 clones, 96% seen once. Material for sequencing was PBMCs. The source of these receptors is a man aged 18 to 29 in good health and CMV-seronegative.

This chain joins TRBV7-2 and TRBJ2-1, with TRBD1 matching 8 bases. The germline CDR1 and CDR2 sequences are SGHTA and FQGNSA. This CDR3 is built from 14 residues. V was pared by 5 bases and J by 4 bases, with 4 bases of the junction left unmatched. This CDR3 is CASSARQGYNEQFF. The CDR3 DNA follows: TGTGCCAGCAGCGCCCGACAGGGGTACAATGAGCAGTTCTTC.

This clone was seen a single time. The chain has TRBV7-2 and TRBJ2-1; possibly TRBD1 for D (6 bases). Looked up from germline, CDR1 is SGHTA and CDR2 is FQGNSA. Between the trimmed V and J ends, which lost 5 bases and 0 bases, there was a span of 14 bases. The CDR3 contains 16 residues. The CDR3 reads CASSAGKQGSYNEQFF. Here the CDR3 DNA reads TGTGCCAGCAGCGCAGGAAAACAGGGCTCCTACAATGAGCAGTTCTTC.

This clone was detected only once. The V gene is TRBV11-2, the J gene TRBJ2-4; the D gene is possibly TRBD2 (6 bases). The CDR3 contains 14 residues. Germline loops: CDR1 SGHAT, CDR2 FQNNGV. V was trimmed by 5 bases and J by 0 bases, leaving 8 bases between them. The CDR3 DNA sequence: TGTGCCAGCAGCCAGGGACTAGCCAAAAACATTCAGTACTTC. Encoded protein: CASSQGLAKNIQYF. Filled out from reference TRBV11-2 and TRBJ2-4, the complete variable domain reads EAGVAQSPRYKIIEKRQSVAFWCNPISGHATLYWYQQILGQGPKLLIQFQNNGVVDDSQLPKDRFSAERLKGVDSTLKIQPAKLEDSAVYLCASSQGLAKNIQYFGAGTRLSVL.